This entry lists 10 T cell receptor beta chains sequenced from one sample in a study of T cells after yellow fever vaccination. TCRdb re-called the 5' RACE reads with MiXCR, one entry per CDR3 protein. The sample carries 620,000 or so distinct CDR3 sequences, roughly 17% recorded once. This specimen consisted of PBMCs, obtained 4 to 5 days after the first yellow fever vaccination. These receptors all come from a man between 18 and 29 years old who received the YFV17D yellow fever vaccine.

This clonotype was picked up a small number of times. The gene calls are TRBV6-1 and TRBJ1-3; TRBD1 is a possible D gene (5 bases). The CDR3 loop spans 15 amino acids. From germline, CDR1 is MNHNS and CDR2 SASEGT. V lost 5 bases to trimming and J lost 0 bases, with 11 bases between them. This CDR3 reads CASSPTGLSGNTIYF. CDR3 DNA sequence: TGTGCCAGCAGTCCCACAGGCCTCTCTGGAAACACCATATATTTT.

The genes are TRBV5-4 and TRBJ1-4; D is unclear. The CDR3 has 13 residues. Germline V gene lookup returns CDR1 SGHNT and CDR2 YYREEE (reference sequence). Trimming took 4 bases from V and 8 from J, leaving 12 bases between them. The CDR3 DNA sequence: TGTGCCAGCAGCCCCTCAGGCGGCGAAAAACTGTTTTTT. It translates to CASSPSGGEKLFF.

This clonotype was counted at least ten times. The rearrangement joins TRBV12-3 or TRBV12-4 to TRBJ2-1, with D perhaps TRBD1 (5 bases). V lost 6 bases to trimming and J lost 9 bases, with 9 bases between them. The CDR3 is made up of 11 amino acids. CDR3 nucleotides: TGTGCCAGCAGCCTTGGGGCTGAGCAGTTCTTC. Translation gives CASSLGAEQFF.

J is TRBJ2-7 and V is TRBV28; no clear D gene. The CDR3 is 15 residues long. Deletions cut 5 bases from V and 4 bases from J, with 18 bases between. Germline V gene lookup returns CDR1 MDHEN and CDR2 SYDVKM. In DNA, the CDR3 is TGTGCCAGCAGTCAAACCCCAAGGATCCTTTACGAGCAGTACGTC. It yields the protein CASSQTPRILYEQYV.

This clonotype was seen only a few times. V gene TRBV12-3 or TRBV12-4 combines with J gene TRBJ1-5, with TRBD1 matching 8 bases. This CDR3 contains 15 residues. Unmatched junction bases numbered 10, after V lost 5 bases and J lost 7 bases. CDR3 in DNA: TGTGCCAGCAGTCCCCCAGGGGGCGCATGGCAGCCCCAGCATTTT. It codes for CASSPPGGAWQPQHF.

V gene TRBV4-1 combines with J gene TRBJ1-5, with D unresolved. The CDR3 sequence is 17 residues long. Trimming removed 4 bases from V and 1 base from J, with 17 bases in between. CDR1 is MGHRA, CDR2 YSYEKL, per germline. The CDR3: CASSRTSIGRSNQPQHF. The CDR3, as DNA: TGCGCCAGCAGCCGGACTTCGATAGGTAGGAGCAATCAGCCCCAGCATTTT.

The chain is built from TRBV19 and TRBJ2-1; 11 positions match TRBD2. This CDR3 is 15 amino acids long. V trimming: 3 bases; J trimming: 7 bases; junction bases outside the gene matches: 5. Germline values: CDR1 LNHDA, CDR2 SQIVND (reference sequence). The CDR3 DNA sequence: TGTGCCAGTAGTATCTTTCTAGCGGGGGGTAATGAGCAGTTCTTC. This sequence encodes CASSIFLAGGNEQFF.

As for this clonotype: One junction end does not reproduce the germline sequence, and a read error may be involved. The chain joins TRBV28 to TRBJ2-1; 10 bases agree with TRBD2. Germline V gene data show CDR1 as MDHEN and CDR2 as SYDVKM. The CDR3 is 18 residues long. CDR3 amino acids: CACSFSLAGAGSYNEQFF. In DNA form, the CDR3 reads TGTGCCTGCAGTTTCAGTCTAGCGGGGGCCGGGTCCTACAATGAGCAGTTCTTC.

This clonotype was seen a handful of times. The V call is TRBV4-1, the J call TRBJ2-1, with a possible D match to TRBD1 (5 bases). The V gene's germline CDR1 is MGHRA and CDR2 YSYEKL. The CDR3 sequence is 14 residues long. V lost 5 bases to trimming and J lost 5 bases, with 13 bases between them. CDR3 bases: TGCGCCAGCAGCACAGGCCCCCTGGACAATGAGCAGTTCTTC. Its protein is CASSTGPLDNEQFF.

Concerning this clonotype: A read error may explain this, as a much larger clone is one base away. The V call is TRBV12-3 or TRBV12-4, the J call TRBJ2-5; D is unresolved. The CDR3 is 12 residues long. Between the trimmed V and J ends, which lost 5 bases and 5 bases, there was a span of 9 bases. The CDR3 bases are TGTGCCAGCAGTCAGTGGTTGGAGACCCAGTACTTC. Amino acid sequence: CASSQWLETQYF.